The rows below give T cell receptor beta chains drawn from one sample of a study of blood T cell repertoires in COVID-19. The method was immunoSEQ multiplex PCR; TCRdb's version includes in-frame clones alone and lacks a portion of them. Of over 250,000 clones listed, approximately 91% are singletons. Material for sequencing was peripheral blood. These receptors all stem from a man aged 45-65 years with acute or convalescent COVID-19. CDR3s include the opening cysteine and the closing phenylalanine or tryptophan. The D gene is left open where the match is weak. Clone size is not always given. Where it is, it says once, few, many or a class for expanded clones.

D gene	CDR3 length	clone size	V gene	J gene	CDR3 protein	CDR3 DNA
NA	13	NA	TRBV7-2	TRBJ2-7	CASSLAQIAEQYF	TGTGCCAGCAGCTTAGCGCAGATTGCCGAGCAGTACTTC
TRBD1	15	NA	TRBV5-1	TRBJ2-5	CASSAGTGVQETQYF	TGCGCCAGCAGCGCCGGGACAGGGGTACAAGAGACCCAGTACTTC
NA	13	NA	TRBV7-3	TRBJ1-6	CASSPASNSPLHF	TGTGCCAGCAGCCCCGCCAGTAATTCACCCCTCCACTTT
NA	16	few	TRBV4-1	TRBJ2-5	CASSLTGANSQETQYF	TGCGCCAGCAGCCTGACAGGAGCTAACAGCCAAGAGACCCAGTACTTC
NA	14	NA	TRBV15	TRBJ2-1	CATSTSSPYNEQFF	TGTGCCACCAGCACGTCTAGCCCCTACAATGAGCAGTTCTTC
NA	13	NA	TRBV27	TRBJ2-7	CASSLKTPYEQYF	TGTGCCAGCAGTTTAAAGACACCCTACGAGCAGTACTTC
NA	14	NA	TRBV30	TRBJ1-4	CACTGGATNEKLFF	TGTGCCTGCACTGGGGGGGCAACTAATGAAAAACTGTTTTTT
TRBD1	15	NA	TRBV7-9	TRBJ2-7	CASSIGVTGGNEQYF	TGTGCCAGCAGCATCGGAGTGACAGGGGGGAACGAGCAGTACTTC
TRBD1	13	NA	TRBV27	TRBJ1-5	CASKGQGHQPQHF	TGTGCCAGCAAGGGACAGGGACATCAGCCCCAGCATTTT
TRBD2	16	NA	TRBV5-4	TRBJ2-1	CASSPPIAGGNNEQFF	TGTGCCAGCAGCCCCCCCATAGCGGGGGGAAACAATGAGCAGTTCTTC
TRBD1	14	NA	TRBV7-8	TRBJ2-7	CASSIVTGIYEQYF	TGTGCCAGCAGCATAGTGACAGGGATCTACGAGCAGTACTTC
TRBD2	16	NA	TRBV7-2	TRBJ2-1	CASSLATSGGGNEQFF	TGTGCCAGCAGCTTGGCGACTAGCGGGGGAGGGAATGAGCAGTTCTTC
NA	15	NA	TRBV4-1	TRBJ2-7	CASSQDGGRLYEQYF	TGCGCCAGCAGCCAAGATGGAGGCAGGCTCTACGAGCAGTACTTC
TRBD2	16	once	TRBV7-8	TRBJ2-5	CASSLIPAGGGETQYF	TGTGCCAGCAGCTTAATTCCAGCGGGGGGAGGGGAGACCCAGTACTTC